This entry lists 6 T cell receptor beta chains sequenced from one sample in a study of blood T cell repertoires in COVID-19. TCRdb's copy holds only in-frame clones and misses some; the assay was immunoSEQ multiplex PCR. Among around 220,000 clones listed, roughly 80% were seen once. The sequenced sample was peripheral blood. These receptors were collected from a woman aged 40 to 50 with active or convalescent COVID-19.

This clone came up a few times. The V call is TRBV20-1, the J call TRBJ1-1; no reliable D call. Germline V gives CDR1 DFQATT, CDR2 SNEGSKA (reference sequence). The CDR3 spans 11 residues. V shed 5 bases and J shed 8 bases, with 12 bases lying between them. The CDR3 reads CSALRGAEAFF. CDR3 nucleotide sequence: TGCAGTGCTCTCCGAGGAGCGGAAGCTTTCTTT.

The chain's CDR3 is CASRPTGHTGELFF. The CDR3 coding sequence is TGTGCCAGCAGGCCGACAGGGCACACCGGGGAGCTGTTTTTT. The chain recombines TRBV11-2 with TRBJ2-2; 7 bases are a match to TRBD1. This CDR3 has 14 amino acids. V trimming: 6 bases; J trimming: 3 bases; junction bases outside the gene matches: 4. Looked up from germline, CDR1 is SGHAT and CDR2 is FQNNGV.

The V and J genes are TRBV6-1 and TRBJ1-5; 7 nucleotides match TRBD1. The CDR3 is 14 amino acids. Germline assignment: CDR1 MNHNS and CDR2 SASEGT. V lost 3 bases and J lost 4; bases outside the gene matches: 3. The CDR3 spells CASSDLQGNQPQHF. The CDR3 bases are TGTGCCAGCAGTGATTTACAGGGGAATCAGCCCCAGCATTTT.

The V call is TRBV28, the J call TRBJ1-4; maybe TRBD1 (6 bases). The length of the CDR3 is 16 residues. Germline lookup yields CDR1 MDHEN and CDR2 SYDVKM. The V gene lost 2 bases and the J gene lost 3 bases, with 13 bases spanning the gap. The CDR3 loop reads CASSLHAGASNEKLFF. DNA for the CDR3: TGTGCCAGCAGTTTACATGCGGGGGCTTCTAATGAAAAACTGTTTTTT.

The chain recombines TRBV5-5 with TRBJ1-3; 10 bases fit TRBD1. With 0 bases clipped from V and 7 bases from J, the junction kept 7 bases outside the gene matches. The CDR3 is 16 amino acids. CDR1 and CDR2 from the germline V gene are SGHKS and YYEKEE (reference sequence). Written as DNA, the CDR3 is TGTGCCAGCAGCTTGGTGTTTGACAGGGGGCTTAACACCATATATTTT. Protein sequence: CASSLVFDRGLNTIYF.

This clone has more than one count but fewer than ten. The chain employs TRBV28 and TRBJ2-7; TRBD1 agrees at 7 bases. Trimming at V came to 10 bases and at J to 2 bases, leaving 2 bases not matched to a gene. Germline CDR1 MDHEN, CDR2 SYDVKM. This CDR3 spans 11 amino acids. CDR3 sequence (DNA): TGTGCCACCACAGGGGCCTACGAGCAGTACGTC. Protein sequence: CATTGAYEQYV.